The 6 T cell receptor beta chains listed next were all sequenced from one sample in a study of blood T cell repertoires in COVID-19 (dated by TCRdb to between 2020 and 2021). Receptor amplification or capture employed the immunoSEQ multiplex PCR assay. What TCRdb holds here is the immuneACCESS table cut down to in-frame rearrangements. Part of the clones is not present; checked against another copy, under half of the missing clones reflect an unresolved V gene, and the others are unexplained. The sample profile shows around 200,000 clones; about 88% of them were found once. Around 3% of the sample is held by the ten biggest clonotypes. The sequencing sample was made of peripheral blood. The receptors derive from a man in his forties or fifties with active or convalescent COVID-19.

This clone showed up just once. The V and J genes are TRBV3-1 (or the pseudogene TRBV3-2) and TRBJ1-5; D is unresolved. CDR3 length: 18 residues. Germline values: CDR1 LGHDT, CDR2 YNNKEL (reference sequence). Trimming shortened V by 2 bases and J by 1 base, and 18 bases separated the two germline ends. CDR3 amino acids: CASSQLRYGCWSNQPQHF. The CDR3 nucleotides read TGTGCCAGCAGCCAATTGCGGTACGGTTGTTGGAGCAATCAGCCCCAGCATTTT.

The gene calls are TRBV6-2 or TRBV6-3 and TRBJ1-5, with D perhaps TRBD1 (5 bases). The V gene lost 0 bases and the J gene lost 4 bases, with 7 bases spanning the gap. The CDR3 covers 14 residues. Germline CDR1 reads MNHEY; CDR2 reads SVGEGT. The CDR3 here is CASSYSPGNQPQHF. CDR3 DNA sequence: TGTGCCAGCAGTTACTCGCCAGGGAATCAGCCCCAGCATTTT.

Turning to this clone: Other DNA sequences in this sample translate to the same CDR3. The chain recombines TRBV9 with TRBJ1-2; TRBD1 might be the D (6 bases). Germline V gene lookup returns CDR1 SGDLS and CDR2 YYNGEE. V lost 4 bases and J lost 2, with 9 bases in between. The CDR3 runs 13 residues. DNA for the CDR3: TGTGCCAGCAGCCCCGGGACAAACTATGGCTACACCTTC. It yields the protein CASSPGTNYGYTF.

The chain carries TRBV9 and TRBJ2-2; no clear D. V shed 0 bases and J shed 4 bases, with 13 bases lying between them. The CDR3 consists of 16 residues. Germline V gene sequence: CDR1 SGDLS, CDR2 YYNGEE. The DNA of the CDR3 is TGTGCCAGCAGCGTAGCTACTGGAGCGAGCACCGGGGAGCTGTTTTTT. Protein: CASSVATGASTGELFF.

This clone was counted between two and nine times. The rearrangement uses TRBV5-4 and TRBJ2-7, with 12 bases aligning to TRBD2. Germline CDR1 is SGHNT and CDR2 is YYREEE (reference sequence). The junction had 5 bases not matched to a gene; V was cut back by 4 bases and J by 0 bases. The CDR3 sequence is 16 residues long. The CDR3 bases are TGTGCCAGCAGCCACCGACTAGCGGGGGCCTCCTACGAGCAGTACTTC. It translates to CASSHRLAGASYEQYF.

V gene TRBV7-6 combines with J gene TRBJ2-1; D unclear. Germline V gene data show CDR1 as SGHVS and CDR2 as FNYEAQ. Trimming stripped 4 bases from V and 7 bases from J, with 11 bases between. This CDR3 comprises 13 residues. The CDR3 DNA reads as TGTGCCAGCAGCTCCGCCCGGTGGAATGAGCAGTTCTTC. Its protein product is CASSSARWNEQFF.